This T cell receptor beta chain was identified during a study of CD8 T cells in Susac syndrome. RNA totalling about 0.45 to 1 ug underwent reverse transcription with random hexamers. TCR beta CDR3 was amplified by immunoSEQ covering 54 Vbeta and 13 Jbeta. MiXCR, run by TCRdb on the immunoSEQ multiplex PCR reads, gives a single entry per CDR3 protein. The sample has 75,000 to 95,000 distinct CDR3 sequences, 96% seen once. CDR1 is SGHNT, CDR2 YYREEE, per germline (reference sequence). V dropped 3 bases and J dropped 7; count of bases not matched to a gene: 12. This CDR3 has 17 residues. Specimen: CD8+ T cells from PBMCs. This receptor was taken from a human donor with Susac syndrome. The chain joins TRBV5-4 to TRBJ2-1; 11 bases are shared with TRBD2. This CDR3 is CASSSLTLAGANNEQFF. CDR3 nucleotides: TGTGCCAGCAGCTCCCTGACACTAGCGGGGGCCAATAATGAGCAGTTCTTC.